This T cell receptor beta chain was identified during a study of tissue T cells after allogeneic stem cell transplantation. Described time point: mouse harvest day 7 after allogeneic transplant. Mouse grafts combined 10^7 T-cell-depleted bone marrow cells with 10^6 splenic CD5+ T cells. B6 (H2b) cells into BALB/c (H2d) mice; tissues taken at day 7 or 14. Sequencing of TCRbeta CDR3 at survey depth gave sequences and template counts. Clones were read by immunoSEQ multiplex PCR, and TCRdb kept only the in-frame ones, dropping some. The table lists about 7,900 clones, approximately 46% of them singletons. Broader study findings: TCR repertoires tracked anatomic similarity, regardless of disease or transplant status. Few T cell clones were shared across patients, but motif clusters showed tissue-specific shared signatures.

There are 15 residues in the CDR3. Trimming stripped 4 bases from V and 0 bases from J, with 10 bases between. From germline, CDR1 is KGHPV and CDR2 FQNQEV (reference sequence). This clone was seen a few times. Antigen unknown. Genes and germline are mouse. The read halts 1 residue ahead of the CDR3 end, with the missing end drawn from the germline J gene. The sample consisted of gut tissue. The genes are TRBV26 and TRBJ2-1, with D possibly TRBD1 on 6 matching bases. This TCR was sampled from a female BALB/c mouse given C57BL/6 T cells with graft-versus-host disease after an allogeneic hematopoietic cell transplant. The chain's CDR3 is CASSRQGYNYAEQFF. Incomplete CDR3 DNA: TGTGCCAGCAGTCGTCAGGGGTATAACTATGCTGAGCAGTTC.